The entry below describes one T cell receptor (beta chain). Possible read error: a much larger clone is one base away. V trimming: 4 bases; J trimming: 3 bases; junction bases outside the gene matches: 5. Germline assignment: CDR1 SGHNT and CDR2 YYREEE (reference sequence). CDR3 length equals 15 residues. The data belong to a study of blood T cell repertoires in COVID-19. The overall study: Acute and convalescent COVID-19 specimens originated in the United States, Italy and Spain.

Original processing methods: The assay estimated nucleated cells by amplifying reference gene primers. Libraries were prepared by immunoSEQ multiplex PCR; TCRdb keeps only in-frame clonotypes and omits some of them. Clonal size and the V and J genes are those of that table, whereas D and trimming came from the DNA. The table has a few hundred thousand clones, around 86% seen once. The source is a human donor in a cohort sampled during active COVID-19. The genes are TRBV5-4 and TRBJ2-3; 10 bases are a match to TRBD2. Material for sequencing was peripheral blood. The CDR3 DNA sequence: TGTGCCAGCAGCCGCTCTAGCGGGAGTACAGATACGCAGTATTTT. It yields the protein CASSRSSGSTDTQYF.